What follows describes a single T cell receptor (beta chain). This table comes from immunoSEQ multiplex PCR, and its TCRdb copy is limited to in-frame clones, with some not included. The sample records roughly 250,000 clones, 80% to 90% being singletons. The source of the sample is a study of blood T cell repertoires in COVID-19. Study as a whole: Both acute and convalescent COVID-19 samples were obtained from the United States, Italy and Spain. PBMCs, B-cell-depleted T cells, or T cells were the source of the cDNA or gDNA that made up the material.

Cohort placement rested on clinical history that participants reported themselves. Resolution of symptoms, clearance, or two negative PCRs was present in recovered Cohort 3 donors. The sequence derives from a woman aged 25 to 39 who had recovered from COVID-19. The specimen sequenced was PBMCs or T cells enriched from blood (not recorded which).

The CDR3 spells CASSLSAPGVAGFYEQYF. The CDR3 region has the DNA TGTGCCAGCAGTTTATCCGCCCCCGGAGTAGCGGGGTTCTACGAGCAGTACTTC. The chain carries TRBV28 and TRBJ2-7, with 8 positions matching TRBD2. V gave up 1 base and J gave up 3 bases; unmatched junction bases: 14. This CDR3 comprises 18 residues. The germline CDR1 and CDR2 sequences are MDHEN and SYDVKM.